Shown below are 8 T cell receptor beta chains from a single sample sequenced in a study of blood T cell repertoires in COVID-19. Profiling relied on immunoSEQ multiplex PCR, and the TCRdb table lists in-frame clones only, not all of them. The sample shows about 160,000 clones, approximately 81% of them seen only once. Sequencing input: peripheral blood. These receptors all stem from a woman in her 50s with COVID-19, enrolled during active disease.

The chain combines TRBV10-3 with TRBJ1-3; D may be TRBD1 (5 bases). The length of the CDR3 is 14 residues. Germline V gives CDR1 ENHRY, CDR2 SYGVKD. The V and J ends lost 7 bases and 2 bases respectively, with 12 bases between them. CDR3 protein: CAIMYGGPGNTIYF. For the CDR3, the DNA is TGTGCCATCATGTACGGGGGTCCTGGAAACACCATATATTTT.

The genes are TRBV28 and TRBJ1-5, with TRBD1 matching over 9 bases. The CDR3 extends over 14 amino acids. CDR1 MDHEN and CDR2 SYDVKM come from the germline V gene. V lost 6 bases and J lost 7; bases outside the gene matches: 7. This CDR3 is CASSTQGARQPQHF. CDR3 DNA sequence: TGTGCCAGCAGCACACAGGGGGCTAGGCAGCCCCAGCATTTT.

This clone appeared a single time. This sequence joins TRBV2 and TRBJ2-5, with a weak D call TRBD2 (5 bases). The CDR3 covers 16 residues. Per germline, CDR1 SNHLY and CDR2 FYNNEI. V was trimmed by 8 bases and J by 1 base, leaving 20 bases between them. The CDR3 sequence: CASSFYGGFSQETQYF. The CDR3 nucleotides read TGTGCCAGCTCTTTTTACGGCGGGTTCTCCCAAGAGACCCAGTACTTC.

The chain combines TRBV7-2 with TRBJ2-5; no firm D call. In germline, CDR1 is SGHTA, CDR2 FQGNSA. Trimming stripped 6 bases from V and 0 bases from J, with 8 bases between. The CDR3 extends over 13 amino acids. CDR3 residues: CASRKFDQETQYF. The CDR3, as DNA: TGTGCCAGCAGAAAATTCGACCAAGAGACCCAGTACTTC.

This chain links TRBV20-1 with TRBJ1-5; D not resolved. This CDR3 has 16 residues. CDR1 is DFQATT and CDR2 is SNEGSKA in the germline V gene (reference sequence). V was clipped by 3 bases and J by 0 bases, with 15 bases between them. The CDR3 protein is CSASRNGVYSNQPQHF. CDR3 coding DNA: TGCAGTGCTAGTAGGAACGGGGTCTATAGCAATCAGCCCCAGCATTTT.

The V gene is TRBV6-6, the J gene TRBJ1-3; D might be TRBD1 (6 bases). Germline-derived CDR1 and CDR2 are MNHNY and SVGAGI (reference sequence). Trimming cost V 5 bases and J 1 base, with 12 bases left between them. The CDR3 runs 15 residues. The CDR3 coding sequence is TGTGCCAGCAGTACAGGGACGATTTCTGGAAACACCATATATTTT. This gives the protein CASSTGTISGNTIYF.

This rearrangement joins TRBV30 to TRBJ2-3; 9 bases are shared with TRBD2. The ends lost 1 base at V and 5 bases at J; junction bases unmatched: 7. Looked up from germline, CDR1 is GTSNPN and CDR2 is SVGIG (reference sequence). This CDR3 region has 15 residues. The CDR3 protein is CAWSEGGGAIDTQYF. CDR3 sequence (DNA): TGTGCCTGGAGTGAGGGCGGGGGGGCAATAGATACGCAGTATTTT.

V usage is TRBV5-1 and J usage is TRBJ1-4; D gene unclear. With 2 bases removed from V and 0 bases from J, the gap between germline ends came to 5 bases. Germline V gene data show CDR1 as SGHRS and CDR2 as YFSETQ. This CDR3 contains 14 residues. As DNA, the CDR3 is TGCGCCAGCAGCTTCAGCGCAACTAATGAAAAACTGTTTTTT. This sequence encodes CASSFSATNEKLFF.